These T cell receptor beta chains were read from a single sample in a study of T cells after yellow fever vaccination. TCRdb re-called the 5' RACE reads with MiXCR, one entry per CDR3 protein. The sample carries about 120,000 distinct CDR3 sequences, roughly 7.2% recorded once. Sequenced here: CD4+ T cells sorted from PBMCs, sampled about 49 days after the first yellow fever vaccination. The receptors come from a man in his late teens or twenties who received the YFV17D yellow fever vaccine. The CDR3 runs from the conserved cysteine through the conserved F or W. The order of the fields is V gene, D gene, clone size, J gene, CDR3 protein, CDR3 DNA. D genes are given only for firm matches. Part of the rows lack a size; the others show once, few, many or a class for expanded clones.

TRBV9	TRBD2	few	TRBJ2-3	CASTVVGGDTQYF	TGTGCCAGCACCGTAGTGGGAGGGGATACGCAGTATTTT
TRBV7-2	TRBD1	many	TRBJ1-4	CASSTDRATNEKLFF	TGTGCCAGCAGCACCGACAGGGCAACTAATGAAAAACTGTTTTTT
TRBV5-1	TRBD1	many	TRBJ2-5	CASSQISGTGGETQYF	TGCGCCAGCAGCCAAATATCCGGGACAGGGGGGGAGACCCAGTACTTC
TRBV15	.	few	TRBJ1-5	CATSRGGRPQHF	TGTGCCACCAGCAGAGGGGGACGGCCCCAGCATTTT
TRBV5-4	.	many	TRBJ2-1	CASRLRVDNEQFF	TGTGCCAGCAGGCTCCGAGTCGACAATGAGCAGTTCTTC
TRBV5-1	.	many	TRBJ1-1	CASSIRTANTEAFF	TGCGCCAGTTCGATACGGACAGCTAACACTGAAGCTTTCTTT
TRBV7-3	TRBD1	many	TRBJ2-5	CASSLMGQGGQETQYF	TGTGCCAGCAGCTTAATGGGACAGGGAGGTCAAGAGACCCAGTACTTC
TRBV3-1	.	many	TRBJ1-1	CASSPALNTEAFF	TGTGCCAGCAGCCCGGCACTGAACACTGAAGCTTTCTTT
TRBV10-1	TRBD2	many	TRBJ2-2	CASSDGTAIQRGTGELFF	TGCGCCAGCAGTGATGGGACCGCGATACAGCGGGGCACCGGGGAGCTGTTTTTT
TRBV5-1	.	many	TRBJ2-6	CASSSMLAGTGANVLTF	TGCGCCAGCAGCTCAATGCTGGCAGGGACTGGGGCCAACGTCCTGACTTTC
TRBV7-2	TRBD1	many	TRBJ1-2	CASSSHTGDYGYTF	TGTGCCAGCAGCTCCCACACAGGGGACTATGGCTACACCTTC
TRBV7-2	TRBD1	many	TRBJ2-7	CASSENLGQGVYEQYF	TGTGCCAGCAGCGAAAATCTCGGACAGGGAGTCTACGAGCAGTACTTC
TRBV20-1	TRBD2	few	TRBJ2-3	CSARSSISGGAGDPQYF	TGCAGTGCTAGGTCTAGTATTAGCGGGGGGGCGGGTGATCCGCAGTATTTT
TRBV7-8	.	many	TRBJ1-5	CASSSGRLGQPQHF	TGTGCCAGCAGCTCGGGACGGCTCGGACAGCCCCAGCATTTT
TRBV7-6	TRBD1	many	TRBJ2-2	CASSLGQGAAGELFF	TGTGCCAGCAGCTTAGGTCAGGGGGCTGCCGGGGAGCTGTTTTTT
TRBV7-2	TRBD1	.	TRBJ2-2	CASSFWTGNTGELFF	TGTGCCAGCAGTTTCTGGACAGGGAACACCGGGGAGCTGTTTTTT
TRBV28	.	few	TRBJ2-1	CASKTRLSYNEQFF	TGTGCCAGCAAGACTAGACTCTCCTACAATGAGCAGTTCTTC
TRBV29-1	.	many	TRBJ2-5	CSVDGPVQETQYF	TGCAGCGTTGACGGCCCGGTACAAGAGACCCAGTACTTC
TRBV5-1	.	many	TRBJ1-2	CASSTHPNYGYTF	TGCGCCAGCAGTACACATCCTAACTATGGCTACACCTTC
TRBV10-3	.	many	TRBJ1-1	CAISVGGSDTEAFF	TGTGCCATCAGTGTCGGGGGAAGTGATACTGAAGCTTTCTTT
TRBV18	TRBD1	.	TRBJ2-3	CASSPRRGQGHETDTQYF	TGTGCCAGCTCACCACGGCGAGGACAGGGTCACGAGACAGATACGCAGTATTTT
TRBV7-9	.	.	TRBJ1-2	CASSPGLDCCYTF	TGTGCCAGCAGCCCGGGGCTGGACTGTTGCTACACCTTC
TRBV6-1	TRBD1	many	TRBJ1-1	CASSGIDRAEAFF	TGTGCCAGCAGTGGGATAGACAGGGCCGAAGCTTTCTTT
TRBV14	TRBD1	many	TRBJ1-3	CASSQVTAGGYRSGNTIYF	TGTGCCAGCAGCCAAGTAACGGCAGGGGGTTACCGCTCTGGAAACACCATATATTTT
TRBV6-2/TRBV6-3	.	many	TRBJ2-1	CASSYTFGTSSYNEQFF	TGTGCCAGCAGTTACACATTCGGTACTAGCTCCTACAATGAGCAGTTCTTC
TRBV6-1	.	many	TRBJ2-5	CASSEYRQETQYF	TGTGCCAGCAGTGAATACAGGCAAGAGACCCAGTACTTC
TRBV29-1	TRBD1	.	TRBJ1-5	CSVTGQGDQPQHF	TGCAGCGTAACCGGACAGGGGGATCAGCCCCAGCATTTT
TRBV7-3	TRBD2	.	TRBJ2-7	CASSLLAGGFEQYF	TGTGCCAGCAGCCTTCTAGCGGGGGGGTTCGAGCAGTACTTC
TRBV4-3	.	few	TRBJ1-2	CASSQDIYVRGPRANYGYTF	TGCGCCAGCAGCCAAGATATTTATGTACGGGGACCAAGAGCTAACTATGGCTACACCTTC
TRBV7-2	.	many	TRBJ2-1	CASSPGVGRGREQFF	TGTGCCAGCAGCCCGGGTGTGGGGCGGGGGCGAGAGCAGTTCTTC
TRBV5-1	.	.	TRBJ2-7	CASSRGESEQYF	TGCGCCAGCAGCAGGGGGGAGTCCGAGCAGTACTTC
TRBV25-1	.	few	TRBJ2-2	CASSEYGRGAGELFF	TGTGCCAGCAGTGAATACGGCAGGGGAGCCGGGGAGCTGTTTTTT
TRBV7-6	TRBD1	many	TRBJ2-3	CASSLATGAKVQYF	TGTGCCAGCAGCTTAGCGACAGGGGCCAAAGTCCAGTATTTT
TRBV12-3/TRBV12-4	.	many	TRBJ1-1	CASSRRGFNTEAFF	TGTGCCAGCAGTCGAAGGGGGTTCAACACTGAAGCTTTCTTT
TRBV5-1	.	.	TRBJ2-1	CASSLTDKPDNEQFF	TGCGCCAGCAGCCTAACGGACAAGCCAGACAATGAGCAGTTCTTC
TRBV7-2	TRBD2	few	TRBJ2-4	CASSLGLAENIQYF	TGTGCCAGCAGCTTGGGACTAGCGGAAAACATTCAGTACTTC
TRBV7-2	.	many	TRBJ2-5	CASSLWRSETQYF	TGTGCCAGCAGCTTATGGAGAAGTGAGACCCAGTACTTC
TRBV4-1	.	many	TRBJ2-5	CASSLTPEGAQYF	TGCGCCAGCAGCCTAACCCCGGAGGGGGCCCAGTACTTC
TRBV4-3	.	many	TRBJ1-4	CASSHAQNSNEKLFF	TGCGCCAGCAGCCACGCACAGAACAGTAATGAAAAACTGTTTTTT
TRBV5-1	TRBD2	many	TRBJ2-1	CASSPRTSGLNEQFF	TGCGCCAGCAGCCCCCGGACTAGCGGGCTAAATGAGCAGTTCTTC